This TCR beta chain was sequenced during a study of blood T cell repertoires in COVID-19. For the study at large: PBMCs, B-cell-depleted T cells, or T cells were the source of the cDNA or gDNA that made up the material.

Authors' data handling: It was from reference gene primer amplification that nucleated cell counts were estimated. The assay was immunoSEQ multiplex PCR, and TCRdb's table has in-frame clones only and misses some. V, J and clone size are taken as reported in that table, and D and trimming were inferred from the DNA itself. This sample carries 95,000 to 100,000 clones, approximately 84% of them seen once, and the ten largest clones take 15% to 20%. About this clone: A junction end diverges from the germline sequence, so it may reflect a read error.

Germline values: CDR1 ENHRY, CDR2 SYGVKD. This CDR3 has 14 amino acids. Specimen: peripheral blood. The J gene is TRBJ1-5, the V gene TRBV10-3, with 8 bases matching TRBD1. The sequence derives from a woman in her sixties or seventies with acute or convalescent COVID-19. The CDR3 spells CAMSEDRAGQPQHF. The CDR3 nucleotides are TGTGCCATGAGTGAGGACAGGGCTGGACAGCCCCAGCATTTT.